The 23 T cell receptor beta chains below come from one sample, sequenced in a study of Ad26.COV2.S vaccination and SARS-CoV-2 variants. The sample's treatment: around 19 received Ad26.COV2.S at low or high dose, single or two shots; about 5 received placebo; per-sample allocation not given. Sampling was performed 63 days after the first vaccine or placebo injection. Sequencing used immunoSEQ multiplex PCR; TCRdb keeps in-frame clones, though not all of them. In the table there are over 300,000 clones, approximately 83% of which are singletons. The sample here was peripheral blood, taken in a trial of Ad26.COV2.S vaccine versus placebo. Source of these receptors: a person aged 18-65 years who received the Ad26.COV2.S COVID-19 vaccine or a placebo.

The V call is TRBV14, the J call TRBJ2-1; 9 bases are shared with TRBD2. This CDR3 has 20 residues. The germline V gene encodes CDR1 SGHDN and CDR2 FVKESK. J lost 0 bases, V lost 7 bases, and 19 bases had no gene match. The DNA of the CDR3 is TGTGCCAGCACTTCCAGCGGGAGGTTGGGGGTTGCGAGCTCCTACAATGAGCAGTTCTTC. Translation gives CASTSSGRLGVASSYNEQFF.

The chain uses TRBV27 and TRBJ1-1; D not resolved. This CDR3 region has 13 residues. With 3 bases removed from V and 1 base from J, the gap between germline ends came to 6 bases. CDR1 is MNHEY and CDR2 is SMNVEV in the germline V gene (reference sequence). In nucleotides, the CDR3 is TGTGCCAGCAGTTTTCGCTGGAACACTGAAGCTTTCTTT. Its translation: CASSFRWNTEAFF.

This chain links TRBV11-2 with TRBJ2-1; 9 bases are shared with TRBD2. V was pared by 4 bases and J by 3 bases, with 16 bases of the junction left unmatched. The CDR3 is 19 residues long. The germline V gene has CDR1 SGHAT and CDR2 FQNNGV. In nucleotides, the CDR3 is TGTGCCAGCAGCTCCACCCCTTCATTTCTAGCGGGGAACTACAATGAGCAGTTCTTC. Residues: CASSSTPSFLAGNYNEQFF.

The chain links TRBV12-5 to TRBJ2-1; D ambiguous. Looked up from germline, CDR1 is LGHNT and CDR2 is FRNRAP. The length of the CDR3 is 17 residues. Trimming pared 6 bases from V and 0 bases from J, leaving 18 bases between. CDR3 protein: CASGQISQTGSYNEQFF. CDR3 nucleotides: TGTGCTAGTGGCCAAATATCTCAAACCGGCTCCTACAATGAGCAGTTCTTC.

This clone was counted once. The rearrangement uses TRBV2 and TRBJ1-4, with a weak D call TRBD1 (5 bases). Germline V gives CDR1 SNHLY, CDR2 FYNNEI. The CDR3 runs to 15 residues. The ends were cut back, 3 bases at V and 0 bases at J, with 8 bases in the middle. This CDR3 is CASSDQGATNEKLFF. Written as DNA, the CDR3 is TGTGCCAGCAGTGATCAGGGTGCAACTAATGAAAAACTGTTTTTT.

This rearrangement joins TRBV11-2 to TRBJ2-7, with D perhaps matching TRBD1 or TRBD2 (5 bases each). Germline lookup yields CDR1 SGHAT and CDR2 FQNNGV. The CDR3 extends over 15 amino acids. V was shortened by 4 bases and J by 2 bases, with 15 bases between the two germline ends. Here the CDR3 reads CASSSNRDRPYEQYF. Written as DNA, the CDR3 is TGTGCCAGCAGCTCAAACCGGGACCGGCCCTACGAGCAGTACTTC.

This rearrangement joins TRBV5-4 to TRBJ1-1; the match to TRBD1 covers 9 bases. CDR3 size: 13 residues. Trimming removed 4 bases from V and 8 bases from J; junction bases left unmatched: 6. The germline CDR1 and CDR2 sequences are SGHNT and YYREEE (reference sequence). The CDR3 is CASSLGTGIEAFF. The CDR3 DNA follows: TGTGCCAGCAGCCTCGGGACAGGGATCGAAGCTTTCTTT.

The J gene is TRBJ2-3, the V gene TRBV7-9; maybe TRBD2 (5 bases). The CDR3 covers 13 residues. Germline CDR1 and CDR2: SEHNR and FQNEAQ (reference sequence). The V and J ends lost 5 bases and 4 bases respectively, with 10 bases between them. The chain's CDR3 is CASSDELADTQYF. CDR3 in DNA: TGTGCCAGCAGCGACGAACTAGCAGATACGCAGTATTTT.

The J gene is TRBJ1-1, the V gene TRBV18; no clear D gene. Trimming left V 6 bases short and J 4 bases short, with 6 bases between. CDR1 and CDR2 from the germline V gene are KGHSH and LQKENI. This CDR3 is built from 11 residues. CDR3 DNA sequence: TGTGCCAGCTCCGCGGGCACTGAAGCTTTCTTT. Protein: CASSAGTEAFF.

The genes are TRBV7-2 and TRBJ2-7; D unresolved. Germline CDR1 is SGHTA and CDR2 is FQGNSA. The CDR3 covers 16 residues. The V gene lost 4 bases and the J gene lost 3 bases, with 19 bases spanning the gap. This CDR3 is CASSSLPGPGDYEQYF. CDR3 coding DNA: TGTGCCAGCAGCTCCCTCCCCGGCCCTGGGGACTACGAGCAGTACTTC.

The chain recombines TRBV3-1 (or the pseudogene TRBV3-2) with TRBJ1-3; D uncertain. This CDR3 comprises 15 residues. Per the germline V gene, CDR1 is LGHDT and CDR2 is YNNKEL (reference sequence). Trimming cost V 2 bases and J 0 bases, with 8 bases left between them. For the CDR3, the DNA is TGTGCCAGCAGCCAACATTTGAGCTCTGGAAACACCATATATTTT. Translated, it gives CASSQHLSSGNTIYF.

The chain carries TRBV10-3 and TRBJ2-1; D assignment may be TRBD1 or TRBD2 (5 bases each). V was cut by 10 bases and J by 5 bases, with 18 bases left in between. This CDR3 comprises 14 residues. Germline CDR1 ENHRY, CDR2 SYGVKD. CDR3 sequence reads: CATAGLASDNEQFF. CDR3 DNA: TGTGCCACCGCAGGGCTAGCTTCTGACAATGAGCAGTTCTTC.

V is TRBV27 and J is TRBJ1-2, with D maybe TRBD1 (6 bases). CDR3 length equals 13 residues. With 2 bases removed from V and 6 bases from J, the gap between germline ends came to 10 bases. Germline V gene data show CDR1 as MNHEY and CDR2 as SMNVEV (reference sequence). CDR3 loop: CASSLGGQDGYTF. Here the CDR3 DNA reads TGTGCCAGCAGTTTAGGGGGCCAGGATGGCTACACCTTC.

This clone has only a few counts. The J gene is TRBJ1-1, the V gene TRBV7-2, with D perhaps TRBD1 (5 bases). The V gene lost 5 bases and the J gene lost 2 bases, with 12 bases spanning the gap. CDR1 is SGHTA and CDR2 is FQGNSA in the germline V gene. CDR3 length equals 14 residues. CDR3 nucleotides: TGTGCCAGCAGCCCGACGACAGCCAACACTGAAGCTTTCTTT. It specifies CASSPTTANTEAFF.

The chain joins TRBV11-2 to TRBJ1-2; D is undetermined. CDR1 and CDR2 from the germline V gene are SGHAT and FQNNGV. The CDR3 runs to 15 residues. Trimming took off 5 bases at V and 2 bases at J, with 15 bases between the two ends. The CDR3 protein is CASSLTAGRNYGYTF. The CDR3 DNA follows: TGTGCCAGCAGCCTAACCGCGGGTCGGAACTATGGCTACACCTTC. Supplemented by reference TRBV11-2 and TRBJ1-2, the full variable domain reads EAGVAQSPRYKIIEKRQSVAFWCNPISGHATLYWYQQILGQGPKLLIQFQNNGVVDDSQLPKDRFSAERLKGVDSTLKIQPAKLEDSAVYLCASSLTAGRNYGYTFGSGTRLTVV.

The gene calls are TRBV14 and TRBJ2-7, with 8 positions matching TRBD1. Germline CDR1 reads SGHDN; CDR2 reads FVKESK. J lost 7 bases, V lost 1 base, and 6 bases had no gene match. The CDR3 sequence is 14 residues long. The CDR3 here is CASSQVAGGREQYF. CDR3 nucleotide sequence: TGTGCCAGCAGCCAAGTTGCAGGGGGCAGAGAGCAGTACTTC.

The chain uses TRBV9 and TRBJ2-3; no clear D. Trimming cost V 4 bases and J 0 bases, with 12 bases left between them. The germline V gene encodes CDR1 SGDLS and CDR2 YYNGEE. This CDR3 has 15 residues. In DNA form, the CDR3 reads TGTGCCAGCAGCTTGGGGTCACCTAGCACAGATACGCAGTATTTT. Protein sequence: CASSLGSPSTDTQYF.

This clone was found a few times. The chain uses TRBV18 and TRBJ1-4; D might be TRBD1 (5 bases). The CDR3 sequence is 15 residues long. CDR1 is KGHSH, CDR2 LQKENI, per germline. V was pared by 0 bases and J by 8 bases, with 13 bases between. CDR3 amino acids: CASSPPGTRGEKLFF. DNA of the CDR3: TGTGCCAGCTCACCACCTGGGACCCGAGGGGAAAAACTGTTTTTT.

This chain connects TRBV18 to TRBJ1-4; TRBD1 aligns across 7 bases. Germline V lookup: CDR1 KGHSH, CDR2 LQKENI. Losses at the gene ends were 3 bases for V and 8 bases for J; bases not matched to a gene: 6. The CDR3 covers 14 residues. The CDR3 protein is CASSPTGDGEKLFF. For the CDR3, the DNA is TGTGCCAGCTCACCCACAGGGGACGGGGAAAAACTGTTTTTT.

This chain connects TRBV10-1 to TRBJ1-5; TRBD1 matches 11 bases. The length of the CDR3 is 17 residues. With V trimmed by 8 bases and J by 2 bases, 11 bases remained unmatched. Germline CDR1 WNHNN, CDR2 SYGVQD (reference sequence). In DNA, the CDR3 is TGCGCCAGCGGGGCGGGACAGGGGGTTTCGGGCAATCAGCCCCAGCATTTT. Amino acids: CASGAGQGVSGNQPQHF.

J is TRBJ2-2 and V is TRBV9; no reliable D call. Trimming left V 0 bases short and J 6 bases short, with 6 bases between. Germline V CDR1 and CDR2: SGDLS, YYNGEE. The CDR3 totals 13 residues. CDR3 nucleotide sequence: TGTGCCAGCAGCGTAGATCTTTCCGGGGAGCTGTTTTTT. Protein product: CASSVDLSGELFF.

This clone came up once. J is TRBJ1-2 and V is TRBV30; D perhaps matches TRBD1 (5 bases). Germline V gene lookup returns CDR1 GTSNPN and CDR2 SVGIG (reference sequence). V lost 3 bases and J lost 5, with 7 bases in between. CDR3 length: 11 residues. CDR3 sequence (DNA): TGTGCCTGGAGCGGGGGTTATGGCTACACCTTC. It codes for CAWSGGYGYTF.

The J gene is TRBJ2-5, the V gene TRBV15; 11 nucleotides align to TRBD2. The germline CDR1 and CDR2 sequences are LNHNV and YYDKDF (reference sequence). The CDR3 totals 17 residues. V lost 0 bases, J lost 5 bases, and 8 bases stayed unmatched. The CDR3: CATSREGTSGLRETQYF. DNA for the CDR3: TGTGCCACCAGCAGAGAAGGGACTAGCGGCCTTCGGGAGACCCAGTACTTC.